Listed below are T cell receptor beta chains from one sample, sequenced in a study of cytomegalovirus exposure and HLA in healthy donors. The data were produced by immunoSEQ multiplex PCR, yet TCRdb's version contains in-frame clones alone and is incomplete. The repertoire holds around 120,000 clones, with about four fifths as singletons. The sequencing input was PBMCs. The receptors derive from a human donor in good health. Both conserved end residues are part of each CDR3. Fields, in order: clone size, J gene, V gene, CDR3 length, CDR3 protein. Rows may omit the clone size; those that give it use once, few, many or a size class.

>NA|TRBJ2-3|TRBV7-7|14
CASSLDSGQGTQYF
>once|TRBJ1-2|TRBV5-1|14
CASSSGGRIYGYTF
>NA|TRBJ1-2|TRBV19|13
CASRTGAYYGYTF
>NA|TRBJ2-1|TRBV27|14
CASSLLGAWDEQFF
>many|TRBJ1-2|TRBV9|17
CASSVAEGGAQLAGYTF
>NA|TRBJ2-3|TRBV11-2|15
CASSLDIGGMYTQYF
>NA|TRBJ2-7|TRBV6-6|13
CASSYSLRDEQYF
>once|TRBJ2-5|TRBV7-8|16
CASSRLAGEKGETQYF
>once|TRBJ2-3|TRBV7-8|20
CASSPTAAGAASSSTDTQYF
>NA|TRBJ1-6|TRBV19|13
CAGSGGLHDPLHF